This T cell receptor beta chain was recovered during a study of radiation and T cells in renal cell carcinoma. Germline V gives CDR1 MGHDK, CDR2 SYGVNS. J gave up 7 bases and V 8 bases, and 7 bases lay outside the gene matches. The CDR3 has 12 amino acids. This table comes from immunoSEQ multiplex PCR, and its TCRdb copy is limited to in-frame clones, with some not included. Of 95,000 to 150,000 clones detected, around 83% appear once; the ten largest clones hold approximately 3%. Indicated time point: baseline pretreatment blood. As to treatment: 15 Gy SBRT to primary tumor, nephrectomy 4 weeks later. This clone was counted only a few times.

The input for sequencing was blood, taken from a patient whose treatment included radiotherapy and nephrectomy. The J gene is TRBJ1-1, the V gene TRBV25-1, with 7 bases identical to TRBD1. The TCR sequence derives from a woman in her sixties with renal cell carcinoma. In DNA form, the CDR3 reads TGTGCCAGCTCCAGGACAGGCATTGAAGCTTTCTTT. Translating it yields CASSRTGIEAFF.